The 4 T cell receptor beta chains listed next were all sequenced from one sample in a study of glioma-infiltrating T cells after dendritic cell vaccination. Time point given: after dendritic cell vaccination, including at tumor progression/relapse. Generated by immunoSEQ multiplex PCR, the TCRdb table keeps only in-frame clones and is missing some. The data contain roughly 85,000 clones, around 84% of them singletons. The sample in question was blood, obtained after dendritic cell vaccination. These receptors were collected from a human donor with glioblastoma.

V and J are TRBV2 and TRBJ2-2; 9 positions agree with TRBD1. J lost 1 base, V lost 6 bases, and 3 bases had no gene match. The CDR3 runs 15 residues. Germline V lookup: CDR1 SNHLY, CDR2 FYNNEI. The CDR3 DNA follows: TGTGCCAGCAGGAGACAGGGGGAGAACACCGGGGAGCTGTTTTTT. Amino acid sequence: CASRRQGENTGELFF.

The gene calls are TRBV4-1 and TRBJ1-6, with D hard to call. CDR1 is MGHRA, CDR2 YSYEKL, per germline. With 0 bases removed from V and 9 bases from J, the gap between germline ends came to 21 bases. The CDR3 contains 18 residues. The CDR3 DNA reads TGCGCCAGCAGCCAAGATCTGGGCAGGACTTTTGAGAGTTCACCCCTCCACTTT. Its protein is CASSQDLGRTFESSPLHF.

The chain links TRBV19 to TRBJ1-1; no clear D. CDR3 length equals 13 residues. Germline V lookup: CDR1 LNHDA, CDR2 SQIVND (reference sequence). The ends were cut back, 6 bases at V and 3 bases at J, with 11 bases in the middle. CDR3 sequence reads: CASRRGEDTEAFF. CDR3 DNA sequence: TGTGCCAGTAGGCGGGGAGAGGACACTGAAGCTTTCTTT.

The V call is TRBV7-9, the J call TRBJ1-5; 9 bases map to TRBD1. The CDR3 runs to 15 residues. With 1 base clipped from V and 6 bases from J, the junction kept 4 bases outside the gene matches. Germline CDR1 SEHNR, CDR2 FQNEAQ (reference sequence). This CDR3 is CASSLGDRVGQPQHF. DNA of the CDR3: TGTGCCAGCAGCTTAGGGGACAGGGTAGGTCAGCCCCAGCATTTT.